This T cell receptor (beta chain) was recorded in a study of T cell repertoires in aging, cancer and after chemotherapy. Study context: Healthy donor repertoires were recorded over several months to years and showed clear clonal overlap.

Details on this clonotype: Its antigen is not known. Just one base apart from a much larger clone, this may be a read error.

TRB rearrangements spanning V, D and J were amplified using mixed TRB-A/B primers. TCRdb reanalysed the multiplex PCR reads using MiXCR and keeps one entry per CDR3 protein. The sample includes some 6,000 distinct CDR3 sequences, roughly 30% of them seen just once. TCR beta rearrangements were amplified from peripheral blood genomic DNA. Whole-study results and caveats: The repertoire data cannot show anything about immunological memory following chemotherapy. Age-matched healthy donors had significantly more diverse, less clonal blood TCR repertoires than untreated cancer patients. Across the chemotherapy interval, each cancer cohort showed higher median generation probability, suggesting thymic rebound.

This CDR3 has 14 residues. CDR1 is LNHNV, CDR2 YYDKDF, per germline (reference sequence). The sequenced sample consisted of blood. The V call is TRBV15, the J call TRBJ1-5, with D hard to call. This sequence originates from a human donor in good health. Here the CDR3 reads CATSREASNQHQHF. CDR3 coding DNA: TGTGCCACCAGCAGAGAGGCATCCAATCAGCACCAGCATTTT.